These 6 T cell receptor beta chains originate from one sample sequenced in a study of primary melanoma T cells and metastatic recurrence (dated by TCRdb to the early 2020s). Receptor libraries were prepared by the immunoSEQ multiplex PCR assay. The immuneACCESS repertoire file appears here via TCRdb, limited to in-frame rearrangements. These files lack a portion of the clones; in checked studies, under half of the deficit traces to unresolved V genes, and the cause of the others is not known. In all, the sample holds approximately 1,500 clones, and approximately 86% of those were seen once. The top ten constitute roughly 12% of the sample. Specimen: melanoma tumor tissue. The origin of the receptors is a human donor with melanoma.

The table lists this clone with a count of one. The rearrangement links TRBV25-1 to TRBJ1-2, with 7 bases lining up with TRBD1. The germline CDR1 and CDR2 sequences are MGHDK and SYGVNS. The CDR3 covers 13 residues. The V gene end was trimmed by 6 bases and the J gene end by 4 bases; junction bases not matched to a gene: 5. The CDR3 DNA reads as TGTGCCAGCAGCCCCACAGGGGTCTATGGCTACACCTTC. The encoded protein is CASSPTGVYGYTF.

This clone was counted a single time. The J gene is TRBJ2-1, the V gene TRBV18, with 15 bases aligning to TRBD2. Germline values: CDR1 KGHSH, CDR2 LQKENI. V shed 4 bases, J shed 7 bases, and the junction held 2 bases outside the gene matches. The CDR3 sequence is 15 residues long. CDR3 in amino acids: CASSRTSGGANEQFF. The CDR3 DNA reads as TGTGCCAGCTCACGGACTAGCGGGGGGGCGAATGAGCAGTTCTTC.

This clone was found a few times. The chain recombines TRBV11-3 with TRBJ1-1, with D hard to call. From germline, CDR1 is SGHNT and CDR2 YENEEA. CDR3 length: 14 amino acids. The V end was cut by 6 bases, the J end by 1 base, with 12 bases between. The CDR3 DNA reads as TGTGCCAGCAGGGCGGTTGGATGGAACACTGAAGCTTTCTTT. Translation: CASRAVGWNTEAFF. Variable domain in full (rest from reference TRBV11-3 and TRBJ1-1): EAGVVQSPRYKIIEKKQPVAFWCNPISGHNTLYWYLQNLGQGPELLIRYENEEAVDDSQLPKDRFSAERLKGVDSTLKIQPAELGDSAVYLCASRAVGWNTEAFFGQGTRLTVV.

Here the CDR3 DNA reads TGTGCCAGCAGCGGGGGGACAGGCCACCAAGAGACCCAGTACTTC. This encodes CASSGGTGHQETQYF. This chain links TRBV11-3 with TRBJ2-5, with 8 bases lining up with TRBD1. After removal of 5 bases from V and 0 bases from J, the junction contained 5 bases not matched to a gene. The V gene's germline CDR1 is SGHNT and CDR2 YENEEA. The CDR3 extends over 15 amino acids.

With respect to this clone: A junction end diverges from the germline sequence, so it may reflect a read error. V usage is TRBV6-8 and J usage is TRBJ2-7, with D tentatively TRBD2 (5 bases). Germline V gene lookup returns CDR1 MNHGY and CDR2 SAAAGT. The CDR3 has 12 residues. The CDR3 DNA follows: TGTGCCAGCAGTTTCACCGGAGGCGCGTCTACTTTC. Protein sequence: CASSFTGGASTF.

V is TRBV19 and J is TRBJ1-1; D gene uncertain. The germline CDR1 and CDR2 sequences are LNHDA and SQIVND (reference sequence). The CDR3 is made up of 13 amino acids. V lost 1 base, J lost 4 bases, and 7 bases lay in between. The CDR3 here is CASSIGWSTEAFF. The CDR3, as DNA: TGTGCCAGTAGTATAGGTTGGAGCACTGAAGCTTTCTTT.